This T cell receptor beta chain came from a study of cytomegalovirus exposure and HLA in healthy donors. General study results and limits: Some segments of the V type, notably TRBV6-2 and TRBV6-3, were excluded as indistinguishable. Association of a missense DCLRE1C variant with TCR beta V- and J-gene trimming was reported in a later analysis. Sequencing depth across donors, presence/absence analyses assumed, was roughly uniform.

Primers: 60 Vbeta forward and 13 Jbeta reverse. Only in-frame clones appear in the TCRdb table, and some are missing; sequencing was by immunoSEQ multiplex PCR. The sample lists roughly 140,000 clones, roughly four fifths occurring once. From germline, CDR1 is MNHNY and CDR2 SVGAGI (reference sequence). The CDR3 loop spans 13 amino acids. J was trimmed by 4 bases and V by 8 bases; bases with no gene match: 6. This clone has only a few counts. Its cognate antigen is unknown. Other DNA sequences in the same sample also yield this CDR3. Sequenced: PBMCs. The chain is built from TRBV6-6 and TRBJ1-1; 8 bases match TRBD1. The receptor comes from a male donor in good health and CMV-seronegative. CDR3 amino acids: CASFGTGGTEAFF. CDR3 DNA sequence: TGTGCCAGCTTCGGGACAGGAGGCACTGAAGCTTTCTTT.